Following are 13 T cell receptor beta chains from one sample sequenced in a study of technical replicates of blood from a few donors. The protocol was immunoSEQ multiplex PCR, while the TCRdb copy is restricted to in-frame clones and leaves out a portion. The data hold 75,000 to 95,000 clones, with roughly 90% observed a single time. Sequenced input: T cells isolated from PBMCs. These receptors were collected from a human donor in good health.

The chain combines TRBV27 with TRBJ2-1; 7 nucleotides agree with TRBD1. From germline, CDR1 is MNHEY and CDR2 SMNVEV (reference sequence). The CDR3 runs 14 residues. V shed 6 bases, J shed 7 bases, and the junction held 9 bases outside the gene matches. CDR3 nucleotides: TGTGCCAGCAGCTTAGTACAGGGGAATAATGAGCAGTTCTTC. Its translation is CASSLVQGNNEQFF.

Only one count was recorded for this clone. The chain couples TRBV9 to TRBJ2-2; the match to TRBD2 covers 13 bases. Germline assignment: CDR1 SGDLS and CDR2 YYNGEE. CDR3 length equals 17 residues. V trimming: 4 bases; J trimming: 2 bases; junction bases outside the gene matches: 5. The CDR3 nucleotides are TGTGCCAGCAGCCCCCGACTAGCGGGAGGCAACACCGGGGAGCTGTTTTTT. This translates into CASSPRLAGGNTGELFF.

The gene calls are TRBV7-9 and TRBJ2-1, with 13 nucleotides matching TRBD2. Trimming removed 5 bases from V and 8 bases from J; junction bases left unmatched: 9. This CDR3 contains 16 residues. Germline V gene lookup returns CDR1 SEHNR and CDR2 FQNEAQ (reference sequence). The CDR3 bases are TGTGCCAGCAGCCTCCGGACTAGCGGGAGAGGCTATGAGCAGTTCTTC. Residues: CASSLRTSGRGYEQFF.

This clone was observed once. This chain connects TRBV28 to TRBJ2-3; TRBD2 matches at 12 bases. With V trimmed by 8 bases and J by 6 bases, 9 bases remained unmatched. This CDR3 is 15 amino acids long. Looked up from germline, CDR1 is MDHEN and CDR2 is SYDVKM. CDR3 in amino acids: CASVYRTSGTDTQYF. In nucleotides, the CDR3 is TGTGCCAGCGTATATCGGACTAGCGGGACGGATACGCAGTATTTT. The full variable domain, its missing parts supplied by reference TRBV28 and TRBJ2-3, is DVKVTQSSRYLVKRTGEKVFLECVQDMDHENMFWYRQDPGLGLRLIYFSYDVKMKEKGDIPEGYSVSREKKERFSLILESASTNQTSMYLCASVYRTSGTDTQYFGPGTRLTVL.

The rearrangement links TRBV2 to TRBJ2-5, with 11 bases matching TRBD2. Germline loops: CDR1 SNHLY, CDR2 FYNNEI. V trimming: 5 bases; J trimming: 3 bases; junction bases outside the gene matches: 5. The CDR3 sequence is 15 residues long. CDR3 sequence (DNA): TGTGCCAGCAGTCTGCAGACTAGCGGGAAAGAGACCCAGTACTTC. This sequence encodes CASSLQTSGKETQYF.

This CDR3 is CASSPRLAGTNTGELFF. The CDR3, as DNA: TGCGCCAGCAGCCCGAGACTAGCGGGAACGAACACCGGGGAGCTGTTTTTT. The genes are TRBV5-1 and TRBJ2-2; the match to TRBD2 covers 11 bases. V shed 4 bases and J 0 bases; nucleotides not matched to a gene: 5. Per the germline V gene, CDR1 is SGHRS and CDR2 is YFSETQ. This CDR3 has 17 amino acids. Full variable domain (outside the CDR3, taken from reference TRBV5-1 and TRBJ2-2): KAGVTQTPRYLIKTRGQQVTLSCSPISGHRSVSWYQQTPGQGLQFLFEYFSETQRNKGNFPGRFSGRQFSNSRSEMNVSTLELGDSALYLCASSPRLAGTNTGELFFGEGSRLTVL.

The chain combines TRBV30 with TRBJ2-5; possible D gene TRBD1, 5 bases. The CDR3 spans 13 residues. The V end was cut by 5 bases, the J end by 6 bases, with 16 bases between. CDR1 is GTSNPN, CDR2 SVGIG, per germline (reference sequence). In DNA form, the CDR3 reads TGTGCCTGGGGGGCCTCGTTAGAGAAGACCCAGTACTTC. Protein: CAWGASLEKTQYF.

The rearrangement uses TRBV28 and TRBJ2-4, with D possibly matching TRBD1 (5 bases). The germline V gene encodes CDR1 MDHEN and CDR2 SYDVKM. This CDR3 has 14 amino acids. V lost 6 bases, J lost 6 bases, and 15 bases lay in between. The CDR3 loop is CASRGPIFGNIQYF. DNA for the CDR3: TGTGCCAGCAGGGGGCCTATTTTCGGAAACATTCAGTACTTC.

V and J are TRBV11-1 and TRBJ2-1; TRBD2 matches at 9 bases. V lost 1 base to trimming and J lost 7 bases; unmatched junction nucleotides: 14. The germline CDR1 and CDR2 sequences are SGHAT and FQDESV (reference sequence). The CDR3 extends over 18 amino acids. This CDR3 reads CASSLERGVAGVLNEQFF. Here the CDR3 DNA reads TGTGCCAGCAGCTTAGAGAGGGGGGTAGCGGGAGTTTTGAATGAGCAGTTCTTC.

The V gene is TRBV15, the J gene TRBJ1-1; no reliable D call. Trimming pared 0 bases from V and 5 bases from J, leaving 10 bases between. CDR1 LNHNV and CDR2 YYDKDF come from the germline V gene (reference sequence). The CDR3 extends over 14 amino acids. CDR3 residues: CATSRETRRTEAFF. Here the CDR3 DNA reads TGTGCCACCAGCAGAGAAACCCGGAGGACTGAAGCTTTCTTT.

Comment on this clone: Its ends do not fully match the called genes, so a read error is possible. This rearrangement joins TRBV27 to TRBJ2-2; a weak D match, TRBD2 (6 bases). Germline V CDR1 and CDR2: MNHEY, SMNVEV (reference sequence). The CDR3 extends over 12 amino acids. In DNA form, the CDR3 reads TGTGCCAGCAGTTTCGCAGCCGGGGAGGTGTTTTTT. This gives the protein CASSFAAGEVFF.

V is TRBV5-1 and J is TRBJ1-4; weak D call: TRBD1 (5 bases). Trimming left V 0 bases short and J 8 bases short, with 20 bases between. CDR1 and CDR2 (germline): SGHRS, YFSETQ. The CDR3 loop spans 17 amino acids. This CDR3 reads CASSLGGTSRSGEKLFF. CDR3 coding DNA: TGCGCCAGCAGCTTGGGGGGGACTTCTCGGTCGGGGGAAAAACTGTTTTTT.

The chain employs TRBV9 and TRBJ2-1; D uncertain. Germline assignment: CDR1 SGDLS and CDR2 YYNGEE. V was shortened by 0 bases and J by 1 base, with 11 bases between the two germline ends. The CDR3 consists of 16 residues. The CDR3 spells CASSVGQASSYNEQFF. In DNA form, the CDR3 reads TGTGCCAGCAGCGTAGGTCAAGCTTCATCCTACAATGAGCAGTTCTTC.